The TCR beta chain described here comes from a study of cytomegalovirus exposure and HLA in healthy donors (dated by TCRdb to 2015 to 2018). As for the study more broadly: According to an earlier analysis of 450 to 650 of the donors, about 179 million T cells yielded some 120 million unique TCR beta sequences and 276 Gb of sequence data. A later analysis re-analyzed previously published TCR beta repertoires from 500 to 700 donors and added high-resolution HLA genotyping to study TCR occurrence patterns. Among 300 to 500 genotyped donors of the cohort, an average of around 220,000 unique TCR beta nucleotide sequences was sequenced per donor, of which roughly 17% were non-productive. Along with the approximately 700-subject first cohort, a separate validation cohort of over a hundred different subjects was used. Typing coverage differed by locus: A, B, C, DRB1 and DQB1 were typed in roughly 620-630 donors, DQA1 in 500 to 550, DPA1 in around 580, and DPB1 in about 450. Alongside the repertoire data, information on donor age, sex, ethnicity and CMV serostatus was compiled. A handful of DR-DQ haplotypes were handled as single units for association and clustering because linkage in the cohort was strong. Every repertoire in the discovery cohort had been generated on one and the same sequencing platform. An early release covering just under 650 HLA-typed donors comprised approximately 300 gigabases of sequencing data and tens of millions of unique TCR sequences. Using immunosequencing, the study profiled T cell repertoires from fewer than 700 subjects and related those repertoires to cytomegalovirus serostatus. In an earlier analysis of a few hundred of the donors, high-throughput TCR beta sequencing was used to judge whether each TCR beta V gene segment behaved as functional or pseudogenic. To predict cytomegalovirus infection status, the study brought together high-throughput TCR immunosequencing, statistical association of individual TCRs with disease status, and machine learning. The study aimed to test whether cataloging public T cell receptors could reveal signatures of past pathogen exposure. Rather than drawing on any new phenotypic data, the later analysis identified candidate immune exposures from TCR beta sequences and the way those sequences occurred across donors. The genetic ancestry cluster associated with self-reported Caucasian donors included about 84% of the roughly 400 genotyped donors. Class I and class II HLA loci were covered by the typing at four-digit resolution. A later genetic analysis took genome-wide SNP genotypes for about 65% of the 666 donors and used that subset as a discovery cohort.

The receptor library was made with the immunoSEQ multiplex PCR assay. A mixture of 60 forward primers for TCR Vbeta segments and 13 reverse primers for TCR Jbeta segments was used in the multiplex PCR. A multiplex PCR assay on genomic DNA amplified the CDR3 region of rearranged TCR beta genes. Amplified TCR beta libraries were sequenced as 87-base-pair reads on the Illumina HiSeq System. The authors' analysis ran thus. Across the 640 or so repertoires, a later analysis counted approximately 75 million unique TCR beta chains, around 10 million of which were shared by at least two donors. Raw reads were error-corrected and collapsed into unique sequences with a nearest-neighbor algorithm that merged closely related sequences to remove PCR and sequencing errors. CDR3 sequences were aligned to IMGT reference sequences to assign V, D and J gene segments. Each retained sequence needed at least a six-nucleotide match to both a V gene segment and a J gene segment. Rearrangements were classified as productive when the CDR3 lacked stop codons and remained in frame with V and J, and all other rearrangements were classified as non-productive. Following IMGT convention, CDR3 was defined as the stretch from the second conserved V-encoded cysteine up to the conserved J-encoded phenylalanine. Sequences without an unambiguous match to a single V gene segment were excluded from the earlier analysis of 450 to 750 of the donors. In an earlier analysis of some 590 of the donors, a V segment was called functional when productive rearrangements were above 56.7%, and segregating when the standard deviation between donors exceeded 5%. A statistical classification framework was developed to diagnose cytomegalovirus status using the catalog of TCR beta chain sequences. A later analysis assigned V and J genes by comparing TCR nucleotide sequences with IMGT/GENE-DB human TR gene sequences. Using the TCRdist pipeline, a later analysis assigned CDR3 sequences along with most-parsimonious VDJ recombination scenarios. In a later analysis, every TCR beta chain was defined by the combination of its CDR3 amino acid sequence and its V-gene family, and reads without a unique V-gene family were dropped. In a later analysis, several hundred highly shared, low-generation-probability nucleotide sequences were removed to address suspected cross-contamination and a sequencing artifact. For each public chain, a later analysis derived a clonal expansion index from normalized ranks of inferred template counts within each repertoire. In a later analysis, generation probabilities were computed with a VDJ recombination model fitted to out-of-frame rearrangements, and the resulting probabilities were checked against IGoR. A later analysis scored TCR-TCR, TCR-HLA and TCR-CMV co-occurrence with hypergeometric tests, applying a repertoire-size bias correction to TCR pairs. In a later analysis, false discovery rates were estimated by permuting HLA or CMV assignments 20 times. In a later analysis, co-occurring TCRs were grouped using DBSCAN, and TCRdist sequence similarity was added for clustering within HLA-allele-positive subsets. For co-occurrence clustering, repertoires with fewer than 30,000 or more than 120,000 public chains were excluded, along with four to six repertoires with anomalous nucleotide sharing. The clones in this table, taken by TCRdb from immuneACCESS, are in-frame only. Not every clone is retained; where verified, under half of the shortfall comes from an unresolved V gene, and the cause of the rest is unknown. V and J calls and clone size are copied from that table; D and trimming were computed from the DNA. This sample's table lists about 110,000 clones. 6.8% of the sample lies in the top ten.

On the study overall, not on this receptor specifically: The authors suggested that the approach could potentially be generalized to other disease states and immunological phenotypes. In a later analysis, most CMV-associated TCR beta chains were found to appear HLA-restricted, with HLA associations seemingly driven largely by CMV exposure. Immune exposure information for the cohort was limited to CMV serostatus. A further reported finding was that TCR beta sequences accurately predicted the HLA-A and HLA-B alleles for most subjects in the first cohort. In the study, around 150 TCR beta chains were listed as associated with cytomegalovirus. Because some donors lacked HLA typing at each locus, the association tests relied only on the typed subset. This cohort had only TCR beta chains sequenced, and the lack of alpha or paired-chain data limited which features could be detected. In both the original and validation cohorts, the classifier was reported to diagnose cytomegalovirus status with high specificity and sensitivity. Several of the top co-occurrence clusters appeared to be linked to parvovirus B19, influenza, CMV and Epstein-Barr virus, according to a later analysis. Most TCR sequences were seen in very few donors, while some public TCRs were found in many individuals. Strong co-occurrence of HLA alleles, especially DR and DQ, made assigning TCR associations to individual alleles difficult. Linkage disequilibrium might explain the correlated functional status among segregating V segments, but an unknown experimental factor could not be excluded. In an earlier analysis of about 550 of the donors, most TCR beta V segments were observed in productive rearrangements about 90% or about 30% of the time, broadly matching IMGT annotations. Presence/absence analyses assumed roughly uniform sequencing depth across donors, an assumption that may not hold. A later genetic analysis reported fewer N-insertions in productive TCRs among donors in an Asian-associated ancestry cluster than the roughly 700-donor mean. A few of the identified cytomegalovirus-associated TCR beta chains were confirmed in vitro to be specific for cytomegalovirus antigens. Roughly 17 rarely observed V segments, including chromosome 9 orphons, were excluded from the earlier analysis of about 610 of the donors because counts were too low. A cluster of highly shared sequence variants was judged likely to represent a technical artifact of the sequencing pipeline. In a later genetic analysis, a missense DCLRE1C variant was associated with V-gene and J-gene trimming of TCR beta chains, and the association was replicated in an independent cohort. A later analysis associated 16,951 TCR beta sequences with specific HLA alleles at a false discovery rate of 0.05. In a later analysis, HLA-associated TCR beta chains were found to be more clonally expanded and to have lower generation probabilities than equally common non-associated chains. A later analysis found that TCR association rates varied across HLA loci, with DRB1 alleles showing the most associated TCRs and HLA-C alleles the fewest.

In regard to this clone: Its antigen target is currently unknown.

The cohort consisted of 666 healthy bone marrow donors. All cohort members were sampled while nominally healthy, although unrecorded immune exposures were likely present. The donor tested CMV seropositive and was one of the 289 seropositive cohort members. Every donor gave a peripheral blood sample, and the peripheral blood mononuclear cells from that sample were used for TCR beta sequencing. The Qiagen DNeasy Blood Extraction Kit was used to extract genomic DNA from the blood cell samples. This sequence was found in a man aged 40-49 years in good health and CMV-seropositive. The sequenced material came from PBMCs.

The DNA sequence is as follows: TGTGCCAGCAGCTCCCTAGGCATCCCTAGCGGGTTAGATACGCAGTATTTT. Its amino acids are CASSSLGIPSGLDTQYF. The chain was built from TRBV7-6 and TRBJ2-3; 8 bases in the junction line up with TRBD2. The cysteine opens and the phenylalanine closes a CDR3 of 17 amino acids. This entry keeps only the CDR3 DNA: 51 bases, framed from base 1. Compared with germline, V lacks 4 bases and J lacks 5 bases; bases without a gene match: 14. The germline V gene sets CDR1 to SGHVS and CDR2 to FNYEAQ.